This T cell receptor beta chain is drawn from a study of OX40 agonist ivuxolimab in advanced cancers. At the level of the study: Three patients showed partial responses: one hepatocellular carcinoma and two cutaneous melanoma cases. Points from the study as a whole: CD8+ T cells (on average) carried more expanded clones than CD4+ T cells.

The repertoire was sequenced with immunoSEQ multiplex PCR; TCRdb's copy has only in-frame clones and lacks some. This table has about 94,000 clones, about nine tenths appearing once. The CDR3 has 15 residues. The trim removed 0 bases at V and 3 bases at J, leaving 2 bases unmatched. Germline CDR1 reads SGHRS; CDR2 reads YFSETQ. Samples of blood were obtained at baseline, on cycle 4 day 1, and on cycle 7 day 1. About this clone: Its specificity is not known. Other nucleotide sequences in the sample specify the same CDR3.

This sequence was found in an adult with an advanced solid tumor such as melanoma, head and neck, liver or kidney cancer. This chain joins TRBV5-1 and TRBJ2-2, with 7 bases fitting TRBD2. Source: CD4+ or CD8+ T cells sorted from blood, taken in a trial of the OX40 agonist ivuxolimab. CDR3 coding DNA: TGCGCCAGCAGCTTGGACAGCGGGGACACCGGGGAGCTGTTTTTT. It encodes CASSLDSGDTGELFF.